This T cell receptor (beta chain) was observed in a study of cytomegalovirus exposure and HLA in healthy donors. The CDR3 extends over 13 amino acids. Germline assignment: CDR1 SQVTM and CDR2 ANQGSEA. Unmatched junction bases numbered 3, after V lost 3 bases and J lost 7 bases. In the PCR, 60 Vbeta and 13 Jbeta primers were used. Clones were read by immunoSEQ multiplex PCR, and TCRdb kept only the in-frame ones, dropping some. The sample shows about 160,000 clones, roughly two thirds of them seen only once. The sample consisted of PBMCs. The chain links TRBV29-1 to TRBJ2-1, with 10 bases lining up with TRBD2. This TCR was recovered from a woman in her twenties or thirties in good health and CMV-seronegative. The CDR3 sequence: CSVDTSGANEQFF. Written as DNA, the CDR3 is TGCAGCGTTGACACTAGCGGGGCAAATGAGCAGTTCTTC.